This T cell receptor (beta chain) came from a study of control samples from healthy donors and cancer patients. V lost 2 bases to trimming and J lost 0 bases, with 12 bases between them. Looked up from germline, CDR1 is MNHEY and CDR2 is SVGEGT. CDR3 length: 16 amino acids. Produced via immunoSEQ multiplex PCR; TCRdb's table is partial and in-frame only. This repertoire includes about 210,000 clones. The sample taken for sequencing was blood. This sequence was found in a woman aged 25 to 39 in good health. The gene calls are TRBV6-2 or TRBV6-3 and TRBJ2-3, with D hard to call. CDR3 coding DNA: TGTGCCAGCAGTTACATAGAGAGATACAGCACAGATACGCAGTATTTT. This translates into CASSYIERYSTDTQYF.